This T cell receptor beta chain emerged from a study of blood T cells in healthy people across ages. As for the study in general: Capturing about one barcoded beta molecule per two T cells was achieved by template switching.

A sample-barcoded 5' primer and a J-beta primer mix were used in a second PCR of about 6 to 12 cycles. Unique molecular identifiers of 12 random nucleotides labeled each cDNA. MiXCR was run by TCRdb on the 5' RACE reads, yielding one entry per CDR3 protein. The profile shows more than 800,000 distinct CDR3 sequences, under 55% of them singletons. Sequencing was done on a sample of blood. The receptor was derived from a woman in her sixties or seventies in good health.

The CDR3 sequence is CSAPGYIYEQFF. The CDR3 DNA reads as TGCAGTGCTCCAGGCTACATATATGAGCAGTTCTTC. This chain links TRBV20-1 with TRBJ2-1; D not resolved. Germline lookup yields CDR1 DFQATT and CDR2 SNEGSKA (reference sequence). V was shortened by 5 bases and J by 8 bases, with 13 bases between the two germline ends. CDR3 length equals 12 residues.